This TCR beta chain was retrieved from a study of T cells in localized non-small cell lung cancer. Method: immunoSEQ multiplex PCR; TCRdb's copy keeps in-frame clones and lacks some. The table includes over 35,000 clones, about four fifths detected once. This clone was seen only a few times. The antigen remains unidentified. The CDR3 contains 15 residues. V was clipped by 1 base and J by 8 bases; unmatched bases: 2. Per germline, CDR1 LNHNV and CDR2 YYDKDF (reference sequence). Study results and caveats: Adjacent lung exhibited a median of about 56 among the 100 most abundant tumor clones. Sequencing covered just one tumor region, so heterogeneity cannot be ruled out. Clonality peaked in uninvolved adjacent lung rather than tumor. Increased T cell density in blood showed an association with longer overall survival.

The chain is built from TRBV15 and TRBJ2-3; 14 bases align to TRBD2. Here the sequenced sample was peripheral blood mononuclear cells, taken before any cancer treatment. The source is a male donor at least 60 years old with stage II lung adenocarcinoma. CDR3 coding DNA: TGTGCCACCAGCAGAGGACTAGCGGGAGGGCTTACGCAGTATTTT. It encodes CATSRGLAGGLTQYF.